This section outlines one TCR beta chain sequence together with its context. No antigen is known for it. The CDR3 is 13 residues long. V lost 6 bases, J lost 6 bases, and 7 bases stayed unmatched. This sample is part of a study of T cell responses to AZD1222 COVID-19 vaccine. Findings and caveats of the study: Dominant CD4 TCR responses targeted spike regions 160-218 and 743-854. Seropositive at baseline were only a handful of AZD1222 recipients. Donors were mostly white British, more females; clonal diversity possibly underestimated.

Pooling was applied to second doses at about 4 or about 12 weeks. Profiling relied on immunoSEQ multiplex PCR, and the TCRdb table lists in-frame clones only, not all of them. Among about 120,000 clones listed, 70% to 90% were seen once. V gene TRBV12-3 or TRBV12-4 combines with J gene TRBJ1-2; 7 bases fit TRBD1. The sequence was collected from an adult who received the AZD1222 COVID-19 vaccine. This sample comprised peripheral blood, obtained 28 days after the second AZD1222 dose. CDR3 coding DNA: TGTGCCAGCAGGATCGGGACAGCCGATGGCTACACCTTC. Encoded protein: CASRIGTADGYTF.